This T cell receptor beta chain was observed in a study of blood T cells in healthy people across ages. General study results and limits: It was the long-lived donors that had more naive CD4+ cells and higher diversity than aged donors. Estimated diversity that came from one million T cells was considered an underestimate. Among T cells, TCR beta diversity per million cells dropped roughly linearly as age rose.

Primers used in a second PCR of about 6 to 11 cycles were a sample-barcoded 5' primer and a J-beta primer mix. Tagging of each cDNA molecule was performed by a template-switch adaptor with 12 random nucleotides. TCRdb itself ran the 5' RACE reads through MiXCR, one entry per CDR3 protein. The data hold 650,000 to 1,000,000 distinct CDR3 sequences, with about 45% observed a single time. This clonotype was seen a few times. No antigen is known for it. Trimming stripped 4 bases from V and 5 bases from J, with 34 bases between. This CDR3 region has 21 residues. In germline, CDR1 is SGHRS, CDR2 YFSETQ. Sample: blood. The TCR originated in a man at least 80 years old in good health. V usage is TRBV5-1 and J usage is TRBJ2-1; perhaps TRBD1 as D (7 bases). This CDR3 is CASSPQGGDRKAPSTHNEQFF. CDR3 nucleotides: TGCGCCAGCAGCCCCCAAGGCGGGGACAGAAAAGCCCCCTCGACCCACAATGAGCAGTTCTTC.